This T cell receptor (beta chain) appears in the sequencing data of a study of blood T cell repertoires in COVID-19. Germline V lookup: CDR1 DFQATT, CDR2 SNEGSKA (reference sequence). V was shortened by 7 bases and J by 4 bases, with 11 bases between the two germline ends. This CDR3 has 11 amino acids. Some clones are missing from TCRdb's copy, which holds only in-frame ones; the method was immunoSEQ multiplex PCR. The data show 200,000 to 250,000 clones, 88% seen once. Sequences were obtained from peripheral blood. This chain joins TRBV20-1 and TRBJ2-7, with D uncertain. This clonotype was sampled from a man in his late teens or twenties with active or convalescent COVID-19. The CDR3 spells CSVGAAYEQYF. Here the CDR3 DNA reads TGCAGTGTCGGCGCGGCGTACGAGCAGTACTTC.